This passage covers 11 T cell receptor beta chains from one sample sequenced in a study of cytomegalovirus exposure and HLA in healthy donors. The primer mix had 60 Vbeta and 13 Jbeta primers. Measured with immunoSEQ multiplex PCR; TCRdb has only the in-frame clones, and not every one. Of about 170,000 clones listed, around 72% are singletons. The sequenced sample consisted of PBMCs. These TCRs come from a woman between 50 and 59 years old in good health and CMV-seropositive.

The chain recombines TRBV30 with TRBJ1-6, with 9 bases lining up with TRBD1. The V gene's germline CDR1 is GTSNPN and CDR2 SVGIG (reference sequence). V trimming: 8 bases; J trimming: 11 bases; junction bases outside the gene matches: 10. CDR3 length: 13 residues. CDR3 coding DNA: TGTGCCACATCACAGGGGGCTGGGGCACCCCTCCACTTT. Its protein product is CATSQGAGAPLHF.

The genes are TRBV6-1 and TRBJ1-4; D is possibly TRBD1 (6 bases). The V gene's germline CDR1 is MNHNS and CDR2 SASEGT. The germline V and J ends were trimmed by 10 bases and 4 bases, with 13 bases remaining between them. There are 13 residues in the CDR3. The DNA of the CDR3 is TGTGCCACTTCGACAGGAGTTAATGAAAAACTGTTTTTT. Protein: CATSTGVNEKLFF.

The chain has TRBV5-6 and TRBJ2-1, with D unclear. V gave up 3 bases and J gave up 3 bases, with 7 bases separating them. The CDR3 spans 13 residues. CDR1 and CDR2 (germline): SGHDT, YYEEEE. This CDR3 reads CASSSYYYNEQFF. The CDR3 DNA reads TGTGCCAGCAGCTCCTACTACTACAATGAGCAGTTCTTC.

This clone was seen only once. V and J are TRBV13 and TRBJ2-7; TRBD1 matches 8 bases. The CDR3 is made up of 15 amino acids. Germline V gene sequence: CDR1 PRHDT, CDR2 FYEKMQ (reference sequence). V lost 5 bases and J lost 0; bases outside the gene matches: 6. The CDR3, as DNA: TGTGCCAGCAGCCCGTCCAGGGGGCACTCCTACGAGCAGTACTTC. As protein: CASSPSRGHSYEQYF.

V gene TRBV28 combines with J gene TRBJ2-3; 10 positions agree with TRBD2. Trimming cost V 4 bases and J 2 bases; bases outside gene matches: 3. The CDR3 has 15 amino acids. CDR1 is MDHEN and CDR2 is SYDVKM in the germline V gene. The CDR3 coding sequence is TGTGCCAGCAGTTATAGCGGGGGGTCCACAGATACGCAGTATTTT. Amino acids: CASSYSGGSTDTQYF.

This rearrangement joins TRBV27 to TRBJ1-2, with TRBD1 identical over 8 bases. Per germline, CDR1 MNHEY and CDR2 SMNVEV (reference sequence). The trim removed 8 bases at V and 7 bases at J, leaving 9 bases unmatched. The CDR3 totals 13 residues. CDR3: CASRPGQVSGYTF. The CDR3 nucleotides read TGTGCCAGCCGACCGGGACAGGTTTCTGGCTACACCTTC.

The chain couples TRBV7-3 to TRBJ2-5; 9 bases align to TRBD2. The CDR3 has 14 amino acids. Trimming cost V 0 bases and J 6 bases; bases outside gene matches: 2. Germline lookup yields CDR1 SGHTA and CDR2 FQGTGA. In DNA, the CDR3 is TGTGCCAGCAGCTTAACGGGACTAGCTAAGACCCAGTACTTC. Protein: CASSLTGLAKTQYF.

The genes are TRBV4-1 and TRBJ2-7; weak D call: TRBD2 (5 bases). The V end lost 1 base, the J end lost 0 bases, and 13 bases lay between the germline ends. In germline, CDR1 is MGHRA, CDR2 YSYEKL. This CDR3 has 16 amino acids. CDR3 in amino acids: CASSQVSRGSSYEQYF. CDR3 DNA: TGCGCCAGCAGCCAAGTTTCCCGGGGTAGCTCCTACGAGCAGTACTTC.

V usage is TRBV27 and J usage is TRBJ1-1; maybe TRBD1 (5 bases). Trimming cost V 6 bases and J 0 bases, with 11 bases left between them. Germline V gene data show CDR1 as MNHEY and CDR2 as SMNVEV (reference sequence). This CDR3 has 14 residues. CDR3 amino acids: CASRGGGVNTEAFF. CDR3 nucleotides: TGTGCCAGCAGGGGGGGAGGGGTGAACACTGAAGCTTTCTTT.

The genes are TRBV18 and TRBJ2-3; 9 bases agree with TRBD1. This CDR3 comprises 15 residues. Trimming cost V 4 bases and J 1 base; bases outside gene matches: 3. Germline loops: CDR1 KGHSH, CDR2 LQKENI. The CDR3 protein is CASSRGQGRTDTQYF. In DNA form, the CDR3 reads TGTGCCAGCTCACGGGGACAGGGCCGCACAGATACGCAGTATTTT.

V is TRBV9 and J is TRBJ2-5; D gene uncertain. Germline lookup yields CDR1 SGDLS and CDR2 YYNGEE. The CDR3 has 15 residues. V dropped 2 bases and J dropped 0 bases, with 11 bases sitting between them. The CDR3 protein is CASSVGPTYQETQYF. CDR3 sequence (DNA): TGTGCCAGCAGCGTTGGTCCTACCTACCAAGAGACCCAGTACTTC.